This is a list of T cell receptor beta chains from one sample in a study of T cell clonotyping in hematopoietic cell transplantation. This table comes from immunoSEQ multiplex PCR, and its TCRdb copy is limited to in-frame clones, with some not included. The sample lists around 25,000 clones, under 97% seen once, with roughly 1.5% in the top ten. Specimen: peripheral blood mononuclear cells. These receptors came from a man aged 45 to 65 in good health. Some clones in this sample may be carry-over from other donors' samples. Both conserved end residues are part of each CDR3. D genes are given only for firm matches. Only some rows state a clone size, as once, few, many or a class for expanded clones.

v_call: TRBV5-1; j_call: TRBJ2-2; d_call: TRBD2; clone_size: NA; cdr3_nt: TGCGCCAGCAGCTGGCAGGGACCGGACCGGGGGGTCGGGGAGCTGTTTTTT; cdr3_aa: CASSWQGPDRGVGELFF
v_call: TRBV29-1; j_call: TRBJ2-7; d_call: NA; clone_size: NA; cdr3_nt: TGCAGCGTTGGTTCCTACGAGCAGTACTTC; cdr3_aa: CSVGSYEQYF
v_call: TRBV10-3; j_call: TRBJ2-7; d_call: TRBD1; clone_size: NA; cdr3_nt: TGTGCCATCAGTGAGTCGACGAGTCCCAGGGGGGAGCAGTACTTC; cdr3_aa: CAISESTSPRGEQYF
v_call: TRBV6-6; j_call: TRBJ1-2; d_call: NA; clone_size: NA; cdr3_nt: TGTGCCAGCAGGGACCGGGATCCCGAGGGCTACACCTTC; cdr3_aa: CASRDRDPEGYTF
v_call: TRBV29-1; j_call: TRBJ1-4; d_call: NA; clone_size: NA; cdr3_nt: TGCAGCGTTGGCGGTCCCCCCGGAGGCGAAAAACTGTTTTTT; cdr3_aa: CSVGGPPGGEKLFF
v_call: TRBV11-3; j_call: TRBJ1-6; d_call: TRBD1; clone_size: once; cdr3_nt: TGTGCCAGCAGCTCTGGACAGGGGGCTTCACCCCTCCACTTT; cdr3_aa: CASSSGQGASPLHF
v_call: TRBV5-4; j_call: TRBJ1-2; d_call: NA; clone_size: NA; cdr3_nt: TGTGCCAGCAGCCTCACACAGGGCGGGTATGGCTACACCTTC; cdr3_aa: CASSLTQGGYGYTF
v_call: TRBV19; j_call: TRBJ2-3; d_call: TRBD1; clone_size: NA; cdr3_nt: TGTGCCAGTAGTCTTTACCGGACAGGGAGGTTCCAAGATACGCAGTATTTT; cdr3_aa: CASSLYRTGRFQDTQYF
v_call: TRBV11-2; j_call: TRBJ2-3; d_call: TRBD2; clone_size: NA; cdr3_nt: TGTGCCAGCAGCCCGAGAAGCGGGGGGGCGGTAGATACGCAGTATTTT; cdr3_aa: CASSPRSGGAVDTQYF
v_call: TRBV30; j_call: TRBJ2-7; d_call: NA; clone_size: NA; cdr3_nt: TGTGCCTGGAGCTTAGGAGGGGCCCTCGAGCAGTACTTC; cdr3_aa: CAWSLGGALEQYF
v_call: TRBV5-1; j_call: TRBJ1-6; d_call: TRBD1; clone_size: NA; cdr3_nt: TGCGCCAGCAGCACCCGGACAGGGGAGTATAATTCACCCCTCCACTTT; cdr3_aa: CASSTRTGEYNSPLHF
v_call: TRBV10-3; j_call: TRBJ2-7; d_call: NA; clone_size: NA; cdr3_nt: TGTGCCATCAGTGAGGAGGGAGCAGCCTACGAGCAGTACTTC; cdr3_aa: CAISEEGAAYEQYF
v_call: TRBV5-1; j_call: TRBJ1-2; d_call: TRBD1; clone_size: once; cdr3_nt: TGCGCCAGCAGCCTGACAGGGGGCGGTCGTGACTATGGCTACACCTTC; cdr3_aa: CASSLTGGGRDYGYTF
v_call: TRBV6-5; j_call: TRBJ1-2; d_call: NA; clone_size: NA; cdr3_nt: TGTGCCAGCAGTACCCACCGAGAGCGGGGCTACACCTTC; cdr3_aa: CASSTHRERGYTF
v_call: TRBV7-2; j_call: TRBJ1-5; d_call: NA; clone_size: once; cdr3_nt: TGTGCCAGCAGCTTAGTGTCAAGTAGCAATCAGCCCCAGCATTTT; cdr3_aa: CASSLVSSSNQPQHF
v_call: TRBV4-3; j_call: TRBJ2-2; d_call: TRBD1; clone_size: once; cdr3_nt: TGCGCCAGCAGCCCAAAGGGACAGGGGGCCTTTCGGACCGGGGAGCTGTTTTTT; cdr3_aa: CASSPKGQGAFRTGELFF
v_call: TRBV5-1; j_call: TRBJ2-1; d_call: TRBD2; clone_size: once; cdr3_nt: TGCGCCAGCAGCTCAGGGACTACCAACTACAATGAGCAGTTCTTC; cdr3_aa: CASSSGTTNYNEQFF
v_call: TRBV5-8; j_call: TRBJ2-5; d_call: TRBD2; clone_size: NA; cdr3_nt: TGTGCCAGCAGCTTGGGGACTAGCGGGGACAACGGGGAGACCCAGTACTTC; cdr3_aa: CASSLGTSGDNGETQYF
v_call: TRBV4-1; j_call: TRBJ2-2; d_call: TRBD1; clone_size: NA; cdr3_nt: TGCGCCAGCAGCCAGATCACCCAGGGGGCGAGGACCGGGGAGCTGTTTTTT; cdr3_aa: CASSQITQGARTGELFF
v_call: TRBV27; j_call: TRBJ1-2; d_call: TRBD1; clone_size: NA; cdr3_nt: TGTGCCAGCACCACACGAGGGGGCTACTATGGCTACACCTTC; cdr3_aa: CASTTRGGYYGYTF
v_call: TRBV30; j_call: TRBJ2-1; d_call: TRBD1; clone_size: NA; cdr3_nt: TGTGCCTGGAGTTCTACCGGGACAGGGGGCAATGAGCAGTTCTTC; cdr3_aa: CAWSSTGTGGNEQFF
v_call: TRBV5-4; j_call: TRBJ2-5; d_call: NA; clone_size: NA; cdr3_nt: TGTGCATCACTGGAGCAGGGTGGGAAAGAGACCCAGTACTTC; cdr3_aa: CASLEQGGKETQYF
v_call: TRBV6-5; j_call: TRBJ1-1; d_call: NA; clone_size: NA; cdr3_nt: TGTGCCACCCAGGAGGACCACCGTGGGAACACTGAAGCTTTCTTT; cdr3_aa: CATQEDHRGNTEAFF
v_call: TRBV29-1; j_call: TRBJ2-3; d_call: NA; clone_size: NA; cdr3_nt: TGCGCCGGGACTAGCACAGATACGCAGTATTTT; cdr3_aa: CAGTSTDTQYF
v_call: TRBV7-9; j_call: TRBJ1-3; d_call: NA; clone_size: NA; cdr3_nt: TGTGCCAGCAGCCGCAAGTCCCCAGGGTCGGGAAACACCATATATTTT; cdr3_aa: CASSRKSPGSGNTIYF
v_call: TRBV30; j_call: TRBJ2-7; d_call: TRBD2; clone_size: NA; cdr3_nt: TGTGCCTGGAGGCCGGTATTGGCTAGCGGGTTCTACGAGCAGTACTTC; cdr3_aa: CAWRPVLASGFYEQYF
v_call: TRBV27; j_call: TRBJ2-5; d_call: NA; clone_size: NA; cdr3_nt: TGTGCCAGCAGTCTACCAGGGGGGGGAGAGACCCAGTACTTC; cdr3_aa: CASSLPGGGETQYF
v_call: TRBV7-2; j_call: TRBJ1-5; d_call: NA; clone_size: NA; cdr3_nt: TGTGCCAGCAGCTATCAGGGACGGGTCTACAATCAGCCCCAGCATTTT; cdr3_aa: CASSYQGRVYNQPQHF